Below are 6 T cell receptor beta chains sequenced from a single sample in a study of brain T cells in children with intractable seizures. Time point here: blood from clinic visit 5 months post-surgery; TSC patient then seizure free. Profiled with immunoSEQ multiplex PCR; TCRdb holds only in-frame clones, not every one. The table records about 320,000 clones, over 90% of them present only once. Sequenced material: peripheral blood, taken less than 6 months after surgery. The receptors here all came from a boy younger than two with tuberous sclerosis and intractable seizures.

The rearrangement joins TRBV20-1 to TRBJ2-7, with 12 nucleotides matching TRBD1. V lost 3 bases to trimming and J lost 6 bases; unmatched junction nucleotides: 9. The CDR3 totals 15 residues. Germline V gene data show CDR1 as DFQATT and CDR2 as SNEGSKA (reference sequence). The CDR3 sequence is CSASKWGQGASEQYF. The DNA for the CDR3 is TGCAGTGCTAGTAAATGGGGACAGGGGGCTAGCGAGCAGTACTTC.

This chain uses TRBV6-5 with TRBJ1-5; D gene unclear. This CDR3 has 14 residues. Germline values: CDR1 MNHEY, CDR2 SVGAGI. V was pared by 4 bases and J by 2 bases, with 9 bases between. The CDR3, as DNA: TGTGCCAGCAGTTTGAGTAACGGCAATCAGCCCCAGCATTTT. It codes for CASSLSNGNQPQHF.

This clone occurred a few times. CDR3 amino acids: CASNYNGGSNQPQHF. The DNA of the CDR3 is TGTGCCAGTAATTACAATGGGGGGAGCAATCAGCCCCAGCATTTT. The chain recombines TRBV19 with TRBJ1-5; D perhaps matches TRBD1 (5 bases). Germline V lookup: CDR1 LNHDA, CDR2 SQIVND (reference sequence). This CDR3 has 15 amino acids. V was clipped by 7 bases and J by 1 base, with 14 bases between them.

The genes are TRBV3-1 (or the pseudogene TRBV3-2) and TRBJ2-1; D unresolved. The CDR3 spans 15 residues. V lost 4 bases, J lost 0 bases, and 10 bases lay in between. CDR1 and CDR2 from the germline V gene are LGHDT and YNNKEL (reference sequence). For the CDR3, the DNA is TGTGCCAGCAGCCCAACTACCAGCTCCTACAATGAGCAGTTCTTC. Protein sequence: CASSPTTSSYNEQFF.

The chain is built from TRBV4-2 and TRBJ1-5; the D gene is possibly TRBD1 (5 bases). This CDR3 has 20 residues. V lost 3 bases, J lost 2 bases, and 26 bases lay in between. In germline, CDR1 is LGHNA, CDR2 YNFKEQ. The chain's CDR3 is CASSQRGTGEKGLCNQPQHF. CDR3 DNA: TGTGCCAGCAGCCAGAGAGGTACGGGGGAAAAGGGACTTTGCAATCAGCCCCAGCATTTT.

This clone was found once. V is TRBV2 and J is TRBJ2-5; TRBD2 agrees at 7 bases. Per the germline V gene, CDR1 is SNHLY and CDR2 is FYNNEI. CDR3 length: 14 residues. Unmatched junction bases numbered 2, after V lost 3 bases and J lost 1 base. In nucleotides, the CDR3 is TGTGCCAGCAGTGATTGGGGGGGCCAAGAGACCCAGTACTTC. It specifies CASSDWGGQETQYF.